What follows are 20 T cell receptor beta chains derived from one specimen sequenced in a study of identifying expanded T cells in peripheral blood. Some clones are missing from TCRdb's copy, which holds only in-frame ones; the method was immunoSEQ multiplex PCR. The table records around 85,000 clones, roughly 91% of them present only once. The sample taken for sequencing was blood. These TCRs come from a person aged 18-69 years in good health.

This chain links TRBV4-3 with TRBJ1-4; a weak D match, TRBD1 (5 bases). Germline V gene sequence: CDR1 LGHNA, CDR2 YSLEER. V lost 0 bases to trimming and J lost 6 bases, with 11 bases between them. The CDR3 has 15 amino acids. CDR3 residues: CASSQDGQGDEKLFF. The CDR3 coding sequence is TGCGCCAGCAGCCAAGATGGGCAGGGAGATGAAAAACTGTTTTTT.

This chain joins TRBV18 and TRBJ1-2; D uncertain. This CDR3 spans 13 amino acids. Germline CDR1 reads KGHSH; CDR2 reads LQKENI. V dropped 2 bases and J dropped 3 bases, with 7 bases sitting between them. CDR3 sequence: CASSPREDYGYTF. The CDR3 region has the DNA TGTGCCAGCTCACCAAGGGAAGACTATGGCTACACCTTC.

The gene calls are TRBV5-1 and TRBJ2-5; weak D call: TRBD2 (5 bases). Per germline, CDR1 SGHRS and CDR2 YFSETQ. The V gene lost 4 bases and the J gene lost 2 bases, with 15 bases spanning the gap. The CDR3 spans 15 residues. The CDR3, as DNA: TGCGCCAGCAGCCCCGGAGGAGTCCAACAAGAGACCCAGTACTTC. This encodes CASSPGGVQQETQYF.

The chain is built from TRBV10-3 and TRBJ2-3; unclear D gene. The CDR3 length is 13 residues. V was cut by 3 bases and J by 2 bases, with 6 bases left in between. Germline assignment: CDR1 ENHRY and CDR2 SYGVKD. The CDR3 protein is CAISDKVTDTQYF. CDR3 nucleotides: TGTGCCATCAGTGATAAAGTCACAGATACGCAGTATTTT.

The CDR3 sequence is CASSDNPDTQYF. In DNA form, the CDR3 reads TGTGCCAGCAGTGATAATCCAGATACGCAGTATTTT. V usage is TRBV6-1 and J usage is TRBJ2-3, with no clear D. Germline lookup yields CDR1 MNHNS and CDR2 SASEGT. Trimming took off 3 bases at V and 4 bases at J, with 5 bases between the two ends. The CDR3 runs to 12 residues.

The CDR3 spells CASSYYYEQYF. The DNA for the CDR3 is TGTGCCAGCAGTTACTACTACGAGCAGTACTTC. V and J are TRBV6-5 and TRBJ2-7; D not resolved. The germline gives CDR1 MNHEY, CDR2 SVGAGI. The CDR3 is made up of 11 amino acids. V was cut by 1 base and J by 3 bases, with 1 base left in between.

CDR3 region: CASSPLQNTEAFF. CDR3 sequence (DNA): TGTGCCAGCTCACCATTACAGAACACTGAAGCTTTCTTT. J is TRBJ1-1 and V is TRBV18; D is undetermined. This CDR3 region has 13 residues. Per the germline V gene, CDR1 is KGHSH and CDR2 is LQKENI. With 2 bases removed from V and 1 base from J, the gap between germline ends came to 5 bases.

The rearrangement joins TRBV28 to TRBJ2-7; 8 bases map to TRBD1. Trimming at V came to 2 bases and at J to 8 bases, leaving 8 bases not matched to a gene. This CDR3 has 14 residues. Germline loops: CDR1 MDHEN, CDR2 SYDVKM. The CDR3 loop reads CASSLIQGAVKQYF. As DNA, the CDR3 is TGTGCCAGCAGTTTAATTCAGGGGGCGGTGAAGCAGTACTTC.

The chain has TRBV5-8 and TRBJ2-4; D might be TRBD1 (6 bases). CDR1 is SGHTS, CDR2 YDEGEE, per germline. The CDR3 totals 16 residues. The V end lost 1 base, the J end lost 2 bases, and 13 bases lay between the germline ends. The CDR3: CASSLRQGWTKNIQYF. Here the CDR3 DNA reads TGTGCCAGCAGCTTGCGTCAGGGGTGGACCAAAAACATTCAGTACTTC.

This clone was seen only a few times. This chain joins TRBV19 and TRBJ1-1, with TRBD1 as a possible D gene (6 bases). This CDR3 spans 12 amino acids. Germline V CDR1 and CDR2: LNHDA, SQIVND (reference sequence). Deletions cut 4 bases from V and 5 bases from J, with 8 bases between. CDR3 loop: CASSRGATEAFF. DNA of the CDR3: TGTGCCAGTAGTAGGGGGGCTACTGAAGCTTTCTTT.

This chain joins TRBV6-5 and TRBJ2-1; 15 positions agree with TRBD2. The CDR3 runs to 16 residues. The ends lost 2 bases at V and 7 bases at J; junction bases unmatched: 3. CDR1 is MNHEY and CDR2 is SVGAGI in the germline V gene. In DNA, the CDR3 is TGTGCCAGCAGTTACGTGGGACTAGCGGGGGGTAATGAGCAGTTCTTC. Translated: CASSYVGLAGGNEQFF.

The gene calls are TRBV25-1 and TRBJ2-3; 11 bases fit TRBD1. Germline V lookup: CDR1 MGHDK, CDR2 SYGVNS. With 2 bases clipped from V and 4 bases from J, the junction kept 2 bases outside the gene matches. This CDR3 is built from 15 residues. CDR3 bases: TGTGCCAGCAGTGAAAGGACAGGGGGCCCAGATACGCAGTATTTT. This sequence encodes CASSERTGGPDTQYF.

The gene calls are TRBV19 and TRBJ1-2; D ambiguous. The CDR3 consists of 11 residues. CDR1 is LNHDA and CDR2 is SQIVND in the germline V gene (reference sequence). V gave up 5 bases and J gave up 4 bases, with 5 bases separating them. CDR3 region: CASSLGYGYTF. The CDR3, as DNA: TGTGCCAGTAGTTTGGGCTATGGCTACACCTTC.

This clone was picked up a small number of times. This chain joins TRBV6-1 and TRBJ1-1; D uncertain. Trimming removed 4 bases at V and 0 bases at J, with 12 bases between. The germline V gene has CDR1 MNHNS and CDR2 SASEGT. The CDR3 consists of 15 residues. The CDR3 DNA reads as TGTGCCAGCAGTGTTGGTCGCCTTATGAACACTGAAGCTTTCTTT. Its translation is CASSVGRLMNTEAFF.

The genes are TRBV4-3 and TRBJ1-3, with D possibly matching TRBD1 (5 bases). The germline CDR1 and CDR2 sequences are LGHNA and YSLEER. V lost 1 base and J 0 bases, leaving 13 bases between the germline ends. The CDR3 length is 17 residues. The CDR3 is CASSQGFGGSSGNTIYF. The CDR3 region has the DNA TGCGCCAGCAGCCAAGGGTTTGGGGGTAGCTCTGGAAACACCATATATTTT.

The chain carries TRBV5-5 and TRBJ2-2, with 10 bases lining up with TRBD1. The CDR3 extends over 18 amino acids. Germline-derived CDR1 and CDR2 are SGHKS and YYEKEE (reference sequence). V was clipped by 4 bases and J by 3 bases; unmatched bases: 12. The CDR3 region is CASSPALGQGGYTGELFF. Here the CDR3 DNA reads TGTGCCAGCAGCCCTGCCCTCGGACAGGGGGGTTACACCGGGGAGCTGTTTTTT.

The chain joins TRBV29-1 to TRBJ2-3; 15 bases are shared with TRBD2. V lost 6 bases and J lost 4; bases outside the gene matches: 8. There are 16 residues in the CDR3. CDR1 and CDR2 (germline): SQVTM, ANQGSEA. CDR3 in DNA: TGCAGCGTGGCCGGGACTAGCGGGGGGCTGGCAGATACGCAGTATTTT. This codes for CSVAGTSGGLADTQYF.

V is TRBV7-6 and J is TRBJ2-1, with 9 nucleotides matching TRBD1. The germline V gene encodes CDR1 SGHVS and CDR2 FNYEAQ. The V and J ends lost 3 bases and 9 bases, in that order; junction bases with no gene match: 9. The CDR3 covers 15 residues. The CDR3 loop is CASSFTPTGGREQFF. DNA for the CDR3: TGTGCCAGCAGCTTCACTCCCACAGGGGGCCGTGAGCAGTTCTTC.

This clone was picked up a small number of times. This sequence joins TRBV11-2 and TRBJ1-2, with 9 bases matching TRBD1. Germline CDR1 is SGHAT and CDR2 is FQNNGV. The CDR3 sequence is 15 residues long. With V trimmed by 5 bases and J by 7 bases, 11 bases remained unmatched. DNA of the CDR3: TGTGCCAGCAGCGGGTACAGGGGGCCTTCTGCTGGCTACACCTTC. Translated, it gives CASSGYRGPSAGYTF.

To note about this clone: Other DNA sequences in the same sample also yield this CDR3. CDR3 region: CASRAGGTDTQYF. The CDR3 nucleotides are TGTGCCAGTAGGGCCGGAGGCACAGATACGCAGTATTTT. The chain is built from TRBV19 and TRBJ2-3; D is unclear. V dropped 6 bases and J dropped 1 base, with 8 bases sitting between them. CDR1 is LNHDA and CDR2 is SQIVND in the germline V gene (reference sequence). The CDR3 covers 13 residues.